This TCR beta chain comes out of a study of post-analysis software for immune sequencing data. Study-level background: Several disease courses (relapsing-remitting, secondary progressive and progressive-relapsing) of multiple sclerosis were included.

The V gene lost 2 bases and the J gene lost 0 bases, with 20 bases spanning the gap. The CDR3 extends over 18 amino acids. Germline CDR1 and CDR2: MNHEY and SVGEGT. As to this clonotype: Antigen specificity is unknown.

Every TCR beta cDNA library bore unique molecular identifiers. Using its own MiXCR run on the PCR reads, TCRdb lists one record per CDR3 protein. The sample holds 800,000 to 950,000 distinct CDR3 sequences, around 50% seen once. Study-level results: The five TRBV segments detected at higher frequency in patients than in controls included TRBV5-6, TRBV5-1 and TRBV20-1.

The chain couples TRBV6-2 or TRBV6-3 to TRBJ2-7; D not certain. Sequenced sample: blood. The receptor was derived from a girl aged 5 to 17 with multiple sclerosis. The CDR3 spells CASSYRPGYGNPSYEQYF. In nucleotides, the CDR3 is TGTGCCAGCAGTTACAGGCCCGGGTATGGGAACCCCTCCTACGAGCAGTACTTC.